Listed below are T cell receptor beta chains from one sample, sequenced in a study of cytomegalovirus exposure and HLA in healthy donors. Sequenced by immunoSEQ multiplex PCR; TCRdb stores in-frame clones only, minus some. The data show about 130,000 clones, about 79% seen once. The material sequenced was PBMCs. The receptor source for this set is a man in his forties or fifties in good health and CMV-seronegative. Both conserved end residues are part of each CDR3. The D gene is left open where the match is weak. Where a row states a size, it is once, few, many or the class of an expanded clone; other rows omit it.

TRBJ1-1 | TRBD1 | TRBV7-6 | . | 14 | CASSPRQGRTEAFF | TGTGCCAGCAGCCCCCGACAGGGGCGGACTGAAGCTTTCTTT
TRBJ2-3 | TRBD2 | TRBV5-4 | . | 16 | CASSRLAGGRTDTQYF | TGTGCCAGCAGTCGTCTAGCGGGGGGGCGCACAGATACGCAGTATTTT
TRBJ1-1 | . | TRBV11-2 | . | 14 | CASSKAGGDTEAFF | TGTGCCAGCAGCAAAGCGGGGGGGGACACTGAAGCTTTCTTT
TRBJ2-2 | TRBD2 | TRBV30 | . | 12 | CASRAGAGELFF | TGTGCTTCTCGGGCGGGGGCCGGGGAGCTGTTTTTT
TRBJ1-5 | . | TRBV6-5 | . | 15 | CASSGQRNSNQPQHF | TGTGCCAGCAGTGGACAGAGAAATAGCAATCAGCCCCAGCATTTT
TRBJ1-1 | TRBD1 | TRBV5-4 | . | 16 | CASSWTGEGHDRTAFF | TGTGCCAGCAGCTGGACAGGGGAAGGCCACGATCGGACAGCTTTCTTT
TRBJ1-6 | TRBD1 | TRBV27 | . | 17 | CASSLSGDRVMRSPLHF | TGTGCCAGCAGTTTATCGGGGGACAGGGTAATGAGATCACCCCTCCACTTT
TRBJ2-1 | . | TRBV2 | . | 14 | CASRGLGSYNEQFF | TGTGCCAGCAGGGGACTTGGCTCCTACAATGAGCAGTTCTTC
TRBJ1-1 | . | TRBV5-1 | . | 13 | CASSLGENTEAFF | TGCGCCAGCAGCTTAGGAGAGAACACTGAAGCTTTCTTT
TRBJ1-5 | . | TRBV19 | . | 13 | CASSVGRVRPQHF | TGTGCCAGTAGTGTTGGCAGGGTGAGGCCCCAGCATTTT
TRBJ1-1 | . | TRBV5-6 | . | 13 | CASSLTLNTEAFF | TGTGCCAGCAGCTTGACTCTCAACACTGAAGCTTTCTTT
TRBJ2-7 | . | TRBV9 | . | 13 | CASSPGLGLEQYF | TGTGCCAGCAGCCCCGGACTGGGCCTAGAGCAGTACTTC
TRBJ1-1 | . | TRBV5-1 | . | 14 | CASSLGQGFTEAFF | TGCGCCAGCAGCTTGGGGCAGGGATTCACTGAAGCTTTCTTT
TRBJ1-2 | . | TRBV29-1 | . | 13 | CSVDGSDGAWYTF | TGCAGCGTTGACGGTTCAGATGGAGCCTGGTACACCTTC
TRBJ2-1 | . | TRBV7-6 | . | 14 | CASSGYRVRNEQFF | TGTGCCAGCAGCGGCTACAGGGTCAGGAATGAGCAGTTCTTC
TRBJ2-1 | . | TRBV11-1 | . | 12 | CASSPPIGAPFF | TGTGCCAGCAGCCCCCCCATAGGGGCTCCGTTCTTC
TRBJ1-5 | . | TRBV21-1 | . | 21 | CASSKGGEGGQESSSNQPQHF | TGTGCCAGCAGCAAGGGGGGAGAGGGTGGGCAGGAATCTTCTAGCAATCAGCCCCAGCATTTT
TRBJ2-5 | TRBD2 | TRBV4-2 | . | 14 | CASSQTSGEETQYF | TGTGCCAGCAGCCAAACTAGCGGGGAAGAGACCCAGTACTTC
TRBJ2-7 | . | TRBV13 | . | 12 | CASSFGLYEQYF | TGTGCCAGCAGCTTCGGACTCTACGAGCAGTACTTC
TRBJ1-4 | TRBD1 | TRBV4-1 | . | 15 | CASSPGTGSSEKLFF | TGCGCCAGCAGTCCCGGGACAGGGTCCTCCGAAAAACTGTTTTTT
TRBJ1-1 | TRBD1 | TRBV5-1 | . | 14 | CASSPRTGGTEAFF | TGCGCCAGCAGCCCCAGGACAGGCGGGACTGAAGCTTTCTTT
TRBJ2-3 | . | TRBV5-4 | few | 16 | CASSRGASDRTDTQYF | TGTGCCAGCAGCCGGGGGGCTAGCGATCGCACAGATACGCAGTATTTT
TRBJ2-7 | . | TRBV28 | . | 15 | CASSPTPAGTYEQYF | TGTGCCAGCAGCCCGACGCCCGCAGGGACCTACGAGCAGTACTTC
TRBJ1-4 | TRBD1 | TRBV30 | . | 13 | CAWSDRVREKLFF | TGTGCCTGGTCGGACAGGGTACGAGAAAAACTGTTTTTT
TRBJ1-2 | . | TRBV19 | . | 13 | CASSIGLNYGYTF | TGTGCCAGTAGTATCGGACTTAACTATGGCTACACCTTC
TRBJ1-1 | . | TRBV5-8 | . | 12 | CASSRQNTEAFF | TGTGCCAGCAGTCGACAGAACACTGAAGCTTTCTTT
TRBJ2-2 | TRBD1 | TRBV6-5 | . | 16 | CASSYQGTGFTGELFF | TGTGCCAGCAGTTATCAGGGGACAGGATTCACCGGGGAGCTGTTTTTT
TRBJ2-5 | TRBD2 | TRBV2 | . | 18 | CASRKGGTSGGAGETQYF | TGTGCCAGCAGGAAGGGCGGTACTAGCGGGGGGGCGGGAGAGACCCAGTACTTC
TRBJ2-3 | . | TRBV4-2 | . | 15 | CASSQGGQPADTQYF | TGTGCCAGCAGCCAAGGAGGTCAGCCGGCAGATACGCAGTATTTT
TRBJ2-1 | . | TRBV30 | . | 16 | CAWRPISRRRYNEQFF | TGTGCCTGGAGACCTATCAGCCGCCGGAGGTACAATGAGCAGTTCTTC
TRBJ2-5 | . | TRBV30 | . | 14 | CAWSPGTLQETQYF | TGTGCCTGGAGCCCCGGGACTTTACAAGAGACCCAGTACTTC
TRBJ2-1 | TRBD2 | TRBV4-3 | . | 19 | CASSQDTWLRGASYNEQFF | TGCGCCAGCAGCCAAGATACCTGGTTGCGGGGGGCCTCCTACAATGAGCAGTTCTTC
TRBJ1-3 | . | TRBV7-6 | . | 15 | CASSLARGTGNTIYF | TGTGCCAGCAGCTTAGCGCGGGGCACTGGAAACACCATATATTTT
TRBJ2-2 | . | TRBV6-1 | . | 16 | CASSELAAPGTGELFF | TGTGCCAGCAGTGAATTGGCCGCCCCAGGGACCGGGGAGCTGTTTTTT
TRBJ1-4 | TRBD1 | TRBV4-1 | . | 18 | CASGHPRTGGLTNEKLFF | TGCGCCAGCGGCCACCCTAGGACAGGGGGCCTGACTAATGAAAAACTGTTTTTT
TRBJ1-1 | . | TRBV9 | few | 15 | CASSPYGGMNTEAFF | TGTGCCAGCAGCCCCTATGGGGGCATGAACACTGAAGCTTTCTTT
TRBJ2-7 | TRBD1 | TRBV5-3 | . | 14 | CARSWRTGLYEQYF | TGTGCCAGAAGCTGGAGGACAGGGCTCTACGAGCAGTACTTC
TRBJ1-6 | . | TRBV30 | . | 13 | CAWSLTVNSPLHF | TGTGCCTGGAGTCTGACAGTCAATTCACCCCTCCACTTT
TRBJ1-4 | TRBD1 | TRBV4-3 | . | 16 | CASSQDGKGGREKLFF | TGCGCCAGCAGCCAAGATGGGAAAGGGGGCAGAGAAAAACTGTTTTTT
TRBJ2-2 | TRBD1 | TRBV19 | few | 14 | CASTGTGVAGELFF | TGTGCCAGTACCGGGACAGGAGTGGCCGGGGAGCTGTTTTTT
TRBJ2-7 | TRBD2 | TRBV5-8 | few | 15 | CASSDPGTSLYEQYF | TGTGCCAGCAGTGATCCCGGGACTAGTCTATACGAGCAGTACTTC
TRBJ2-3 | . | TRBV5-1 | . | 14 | CASSSGVNTDTQYF | TGCGCCAGCAGCTCCGGGGTAAACACAGATACGCAGTATTTT
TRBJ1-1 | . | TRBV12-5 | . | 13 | CASGYTVNTEAFF | TGTGCTAGTGGTTACACAGTGAACACTGAAGCTTTCTTT
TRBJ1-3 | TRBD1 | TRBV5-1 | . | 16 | CASSRTGEISGNTIYF | TGCGCCAGCAGCCGGACAGGGGAGATCTCTGGAAACACCATATATTTT
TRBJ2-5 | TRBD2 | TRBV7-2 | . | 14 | CASSFLGLEETQYF | TGTGCCAGCAGCTTTCTGGGACTAGAAGAGACCCAGTACTTC
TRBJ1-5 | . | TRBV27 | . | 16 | CASSFGGPIGNQPQHF | TGTGCCAGCAGTTTTGGAGGGCCCATAGGCAATCAGCCCCAGCATTTT
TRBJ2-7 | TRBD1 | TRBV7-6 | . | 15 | CASSFGTGASYEQYF | TGTGCCAGCAGCTTCGGGACAGGGGCATCCTACGAGCAGTACTTC
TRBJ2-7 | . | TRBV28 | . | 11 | CASSFLYEQYF | TGTGCCAGCAGTTTCCTCTACGAGCAGTACTTC
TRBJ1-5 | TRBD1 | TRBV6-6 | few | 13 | CASTGQEVWPQHF | TGTGCCAGCACCGGACAGGAGGTTTGGCCCCAGCATTTT
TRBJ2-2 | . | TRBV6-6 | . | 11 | CASSSSGELFF | TGTGCCAGCAGTTCTTCTGGGGAGCTGTTTTTT
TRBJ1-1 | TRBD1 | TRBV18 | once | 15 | CASSPKDRVNTEAFF | TGTGCCAGCTCACCGAAGGACAGGGTGAACACTGAAGCTTTCTTT